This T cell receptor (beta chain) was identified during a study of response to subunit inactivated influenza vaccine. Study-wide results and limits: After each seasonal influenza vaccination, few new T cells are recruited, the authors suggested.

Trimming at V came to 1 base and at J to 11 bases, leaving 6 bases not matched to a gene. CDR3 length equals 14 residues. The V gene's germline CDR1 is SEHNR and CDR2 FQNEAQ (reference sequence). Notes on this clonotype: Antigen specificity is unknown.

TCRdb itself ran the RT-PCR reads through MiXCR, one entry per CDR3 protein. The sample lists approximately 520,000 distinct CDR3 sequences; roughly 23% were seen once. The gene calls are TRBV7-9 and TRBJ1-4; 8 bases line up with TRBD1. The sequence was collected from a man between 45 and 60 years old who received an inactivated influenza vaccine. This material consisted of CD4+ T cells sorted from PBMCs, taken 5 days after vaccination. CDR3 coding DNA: TGTGCCAGCAGCTTAGGCGGACAGGGAGCCAAACTGTTTTTT. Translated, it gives CASSLGGQGAKLFF. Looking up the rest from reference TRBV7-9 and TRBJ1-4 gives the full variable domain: DTGVSQNPRHKITKRGQNVTFRCDPISEHNRLYWYRQTLGQGPEFLTYFQNEAQLEKSRLLSDRFSAERPKGSFSTLEIQRTEQGDSAMYLCASSLGGQGAKLFFGSGTQLSVL.